The clone carrying this T cell receptor (beta chain) was found many times. As yet, its antigen is unknown. Hyperthyroidism, newly diagnosed and lasting under 2 months, affected patients aged 18 to 65. Exclusions: uncontrolled infection, other autoimmune disease, pregnancy, lactation. V was pared by 6 bases and J by 5 bases, with 5 bases of the junction left unmatched. The CDR3 length is 14 residues. The germline gives CDR1 SNHLY, CDR2 FYNNEI. TCR beta CDR3 region amplification was performed from RNA transcripts. TCR CDR3 underwent first-round RT-PCR with the HTBI primer set. TCRdb reprocessed the multiplex PCR reads via MiXCR and lists one record per CDR3 protein. Here the sample spans under 300,000 distinct CDR3 sequences, nearly 15% being singletons. The data were taken from a study of T cells in Graves' hyperthyroidism and ophthalmopathy. Notes on the study in general: Among thyroid clonotypes expanded above 0.001, most also appeared in blood.

J is TRBJ2-1 and V is TRBV2, with 9 nucleotides matching TRBD2. This receptor was taken from a woman aged 45-65 years with Graves' hyperthyroidism that later progressed to Graves' ophthalmopathy. The sequenced material came from blood. The CDR3 DNA follows: TGTGCCAGCAGGGTACAGCGGGAGGACAATGAGCAGTTCTTC. Residues: CASRVQREDNEQFF.